Listed here are 30 T cell receptor beta chains from one sample, sequenced in a study of blood T cell repertoires in COVID-19. Data came from immunoSEQ multiplex PCR; TCRdb stores just in-frame clones and leaves some out. The sample lists about 50,000 clones, around 81% occurring once. Material: peripheral blood. The receptors stem from a woman of 80 years or more with COVID-19, enrolled during active disease.

The CDR3 nucleotides read TGTGCCACATCCGGGAGGACCGGGGAGCTGTTTTTT. This gives the protein CATSGRTGELFF. This chain uses TRBV6-4 with TRBJ2-2, with 7 nucleotides matching TRBD2. V lost 10 bases and J lost 5; bases outside the gene matches: 4. There are 12 residues in the CDR3. The V gene's germline CDR1 is MRHNA and CDR2 SNTAGT.

This sequence joins TRBV28 and TRBJ2-1, with TRBD2 identical over 14 bases. Germline V gene lookup returns CDR1 MDHEN and CDR2 SYDVKM. V shed 1 base, J shed 9 bases, and the junction held 8 bases outside the gene matches. This CDR3 contains 17 residues. The DNA of the CDR3 is TGTGCCAGCAGTTTATTCGCCAACGGACTAGCGGGGGGTGAGCAGTTCTTC. It encodes CASSLFANGLAGGEQFF.

This clone was recorded once. The chain has TRBV19 and TRBJ1-1; the D is unclear. The CDR3 contains 12 residues. The germline V gene has CDR1 LNHDA and CDR2 SQIVND (reference sequence). V lost 5 bases, J lost 6 bases, and 10 bases lay in between. CDR3 bases: TGTGCCAGTAGTCCCCGGGTCGCTGAAGCTTTCTTT. Its translation: CASSPRVAEAFF.

The chain recombines TRBV3-1 (or the pseudogene TRBV3-2) with TRBJ2-1; TRBD2 matches at 8 bases. Per germline, CDR1 LGHDT and CDR2 YNNKEL (reference sequence). V lost 3 bases and J lost 8; bases outside the gene matches: 6. The CDR3 runs 14 residues. The DNA for the CDR3 is TGTGCCAGCAGCCAGCGAGCGGGAGTTCATGAGCAGTTCTTC. Encoded protein: CASSQRAGVHEQFF.

The rearrangement joins TRBV18 to TRBJ2-6; maybe TRBD2 (6 bases). Looked up from germline, CDR1 is KGHSH and CDR2 is LQKENI. V was shortened by 1 base and J by 0 bases, with 7 bases between the two germline ends. The CDR3 totals 16 residues. The CDR3 bases are TGTGCCAGCTCACCACGGCGGGGCTCTGGGGCCAACGTCCTGACTTTC. Translation gives CASSPRRGSGANVLTF.

The chain carries TRBV3-1 (or the pseudogene TRBV3-2) and TRBJ2-7, with 7 bases matching TRBD1. The CDR3 covers 14 residues. The J segment lost 0 bases and the V segment lost 4 bases, leaving 3 bases of the junction unmatched. Germline V CDR1 and CDR2: LGHDT, YNNKEL (reference sequence). The CDR3 loop is CASSPRGSSYEQYF. CDR3 in DNA: TGTGCCAGCAGCCCCAGGGGGTCCTCCTACGAGCAGTACTTC.

The chain recombines TRBV2 with TRBJ1-3, with no clear D. This CDR3 contains 15 residues. Trimming left V 0 bases short and J 0 bases short, with 6 bases between. Germline assignment: CDR1 SNHLY and CDR2 FYNNEI. The CDR3 bases are TGTGCCAGCAGTGAAGCTCTAAGCTCTGGAAACACCATATATTTT. It encodes CASSEALSSGNTIYF.

This clone showed up just a few times. The chain joins TRBV30 to TRBJ2-1, with a possible D match to TRBD2 (6 bases). V lost 3 bases and J 4 bases, leaving 13 bases between the germline ends. The CDR3 runs to 14 residues. Germline loops: CDR1 GTSNPN, CDR2 SVGIG (reference sequence). DNA for the CDR3: TGTGCCTGGAGCGTTCCGGGGGATTACAATGAGCAGTTCTTC. Translating it yields CAWSVPGDYNEQFF.

CDR3 DNA: TGTGCCAGCAGCCAAAGGGGCCACCCTGAGAACTATGGCTACACCTTC. Protein: CASSQRGHPENYGYTF. The chain employs TRBV3-1 (or the pseudogene TRBV3-2) and TRBJ1-2; D might be TRBD1 (5 bases). Germline loops: CDR1 LGHDT, CDR2 YNNKEL (reference sequence). The V end lost 2 bases, the J end lost 2 bases, and 15 bases lay between the germline ends. The CDR3 extends over 16 amino acids.

The V call is TRBV28, the J call TRBJ2-7; 8 nucleotides match TRBD1. Germline loops: CDR1 MDHEN, CDR2 SYDVKM. The CDR3 has 15 residues. The V gene end was trimmed by 8 bases and the J gene end by 3 bases; junction bases not matched to a gene: 12. DNA for the CDR3: TGTGCCAGCTCTTTGTTCGGACAGGGAAACTACGAGCAGTACTTC. Amino acid sequence: CASSLFGQGNYEQYF.

This clone was found a few times. The rearrangement uses TRBV5-1 and TRBJ2-2, with 8 bases aligning to TRBD2. V gave up 1 base and J gave up 5 bases; unmatched junction bases: 4. Germline V gives CDR1 SGHRS, CDR2 YFSETQ. This CDR3 comprises 15 residues. The CDR3 DNA is TGCGCCAGCAGCTTGATTGCGGGGGGTACCGGGGAGCTGTTTTTT. This gives the protein CASSLIAGGTGELFF.

This rearrangement joins TRBV19 to TRBJ2-7; D possibly corresponds to TRBD2 (6 bases). Germline V CDR1 and CDR2: LNHDA, SQIVND (reference sequence). Trimming removed 6 bases from V and 0 bases from J, with 15 bases in between. The CDR3 runs 15 residues. The CDR3 sequence is CASSLRGSDSYEQYF. CDR3 bases: TGTGCCAGTAGCCTCCGGGGGAGCGACTCCTACGAGCAGTACTTC.

The chain links TRBV30 to TRBJ2-3; D might be TRBD2 (6 bases). The CDR3 has 15 amino acids. V lost 0 bases and J lost 3, with 13 bases in between. Germline-derived CDR1 and CDR2 are GTSNPN and SVGIG (reference sequence). As DNA, the CDR3 is TGTGCCTGGAGTGTACGGAGGGAGAGGACAGATACGCAGTATTTT. This translates into CAWSVRRERTDTQYF.

The chain carries TRBV28 and TRBJ2-7; 7 nucleotides line up with TRBD2. CDR1 and CDR2 from the germline V gene are MDHEN and SYDVKM. With 10 bases clipped from V and 1 base from J, the junction kept 10 bases outside the gene matches. This CDR3 has 14 residues. For the CDR3, the DNA is TGTGCCATCGGGGGGAAGATGGGTTCCTACGAGCAGTACTTC. It encodes CAIGGKMGSYEQYF.

This clone was detected only once. The rearrangement uses TRBV5-1 and TRBJ2-1, with a possible D match to TRBD2 (6 bases). V lost 7 bases and J lost 8, with 22 bases in between. The germline V gene encodes CDR1 SGHRS and CDR2 YFSETQ. This CDR3 contains 15 residues. CDR3 bases: TGCGCCAGCCGGTTACTGCCGGGGGTGATGGATGAGCAGTTCTTC. Translation: CASRLLPGVMDEQFF.

The chain has TRBV27 and TRBJ2-7; the match to TRBD2 covers 11 bases. With V trimmed by 5 bases and J by 0 bases, 6 bases remained unmatched. This CDR3 has 16 amino acids. CDR1 and CDR2 from the germline V gene are MNHEY and SMNVEV (reference sequence). This CDR3 is CASSPSGRIGSYEQYF. CDR3 sequence (DNA): TGTGCCAGCAGTCCTAGCGGGAGGATCGGCTCCTACGAGCAGTACTTC.

The chain couples TRBV4-1 to TRBJ1-5; D might be TRBD1 (5 bases). V gave up 1 base and J gave up 5 bases, with 6 bases separating them. CDR1 MGHRA and CDR2 YSYEKL come from the germline V gene. The CDR3 is made up of 13 amino acids. CDR3 DNA sequence: TGCGCCAGCAGCCAAGGGGGCTATCAGCCCCAGCATTTT. Translated: CASSQGGYQPQHF.

The V gene is TRBV6-6, the J gene TRBJ2-7; D is unresolved. There are 14 residues in the CDR3. The V gene's germline CDR1 is MNHNY and CDR2 SVGAGI (reference sequence). V was pared by 7 bases and J by 6 bases, with 19 bases between. The CDR3 nucleotides read TGTGCCAGCACCCCTTCCCCCGAGGAAGGCGAGCAGTACTTC. Amino acids: CASTPSPEEGEQYF.

This clone was counted only a few times. The chain joins TRBV7-3 to TRBJ2-5; TRBD1 matches 12 bases. CDR3 size: 15 residues. Germline V gene lookup returns CDR1 SGHTA and CDR2 FQGTGA. V trimming: 4 bases; J trimming: 5 bases; junction bases outside the gene matches: 5. CDR3 coding DNA: TGTGCCAGCAGCTCCGGGACAGGGGGCTATGAGACCCAGTACTTC. This gives the protein CASSSGTGGYETQYF.

CDR3 sequence reads: CASSPPGQSETQYF. The CDR3 DNA is TGTGCCAGCTCACCACCGGGACAGAGTGAGACCCAGTACTTC. The chain combines TRBV18 with TRBJ2-5; TRBD1 matches 7 bases. The trim removed 0 bases at V and 5 bases at J, leaving 3 bases unmatched. The CDR3 loop spans 14 amino acids. Germline assignment: CDR1 KGHSH and CDR2 LQKENI.

J is TRBJ2-3 and V is TRBV4-1; 9 bases map to TRBD2. The germline V gene encodes CDR1 MGHRA and CDR2 YSYEKL. The CDR3 consists of 18 residues. V lost 0 bases and J lost 7; bases outside the gene matches: 14. The chain's CDR3 is CASSQDLVVAGVGNTQYF. The CDR3 nucleotides are TGCGCCAGCAGCCAAGACCTCGTAGTAGCGGGAGTCGGGAATACGCAGTATTTT.

V gene TRBV19 combines with J gene TRBJ2-1, with TRBD1 matching 8 bases. The CDR3 contains 14 residues. Germline CDR1 and CDR2: LNHDA and SQIVND (reference sequence). With 3 bases clipped from V and 2 bases from J, the junction kept 0 bases outside the gene matches. The CDR3 region is CASSIRGPYNEQFF. CDR3 coding DNA: TGTGCCAGTAGTATCAGGGGGCCCTACAATGAGCAGTTCTTC.

This chain connects TRBV5-6 to TRBJ2-5; D is possibly TRBD1 (5 bases). The CDR3 length is 15 residues. Deletions cut 5 bases from V and 7 bases from J, with 21 bases between. Germline V gene sequence: CDR1 SGHDT, CDR2 YYEEEE. CDR3 amino acids: CASRPSPQASATQYF. The DNA for the CDR3 is TGTGCCAGCAGACCTAGTCCACAGGCCTCTGCGACCCAGTACTTC.

The CDR3 loop reads CASSSGTGSNYGYTF. The DNA of the CDR3 is TGTGCCAGCAGTTCGGGGACAGGCAGTAACTATGGCTACACCTTC. This chain links TRBV27 with TRBJ1-2; 8 positions agree with TRBD1. Losses at the gene ends were 4 bases for V and 1 base for J; bases not matched to a gene: 5. Germline V gene lookup returns CDR1 MNHEY and CDR2 SMNVEV (reference sequence). The CDR3 spans 15 residues.

This clone was seen just once. This sequence joins TRBV3-1 (or the pseudogene TRBV3-2) and TRBJ2-7, with 7 bases fitting TRBD2. V shed 4 bases and J 0 bases; nucleotides not matched to a gene: 3. Germline CDR1 LGHDT, CDR2 YNNKEL (reference sequence). This CDR3 spans 14 amino acids. CDR3: CASSLASGSYEQYF. Written as DNA, the CDR3 is TGTGCCAGCAGCCTGGCTAGCGGCTCCTACGAGCAGTACTTC.

This clone was seen a handful of times. The chain recombines TRBV10-3 with TRBJ2-7; 9 bases agree with TRBD1. Germline trimming cut 6 bases from V and 6 bases from J; bases unmatched to any gene: 9. The CDR3 runs to 14 residues. CDR1 ENHRY and CDR2 SYGVKD come from the germline V gene. The DNA for the CDR3 is TGTGCCATCAGACCGGGACAGGGAGGAGGCGAGCAGTACTTC. This gives the protein CAIRPGQGGGEQYF.

In this sample, this clone turned up a few times. This chain connects TRBV28 to TRBJ2-3; 11 bases fit TRBD2. Germline V gene lookup returns CDR1 MDHEN and CDR2 SYDVKM. V shed 7 bases and J 1 base; nucleotides not matched to a gene: 16. This CDR3 is built from 19 residues. CDR3 DNA sequence: TGTGCCAGCACCCCGGGGCTAGCGGGAGGCCACGGGGGCACAGATACGCAGTATTTT. Protein product: CASTPGLAGGHGGTDTQYF.

V is TRBV6-5 and J is TRBJ2-7; TRBD2 agrees at 8 bases. Trimming at V came to 7 bases and at J to 0 bases, leaving 5 bases not matched to a gene. Germline CDR1 MNHEY, CDR2 SVGAGI. There are 14 residues in the CDR3. The CDR3 spells CASTWTSFSYEQYF. In nucleotides, the CDR3 is TGTGCCAGCACCTGGACTAGCTTCTCCTACGAGCAGTACTTC.

V usage is TRBV5-1 and J usage is TRBJ2-6, with 9 bases identical to TRBD1. V was clipped by 4 bases and J by 4 bases; unmatched bases: 6. Per the germline V gene, CDR1 is SGHRS and CDR2 is YFSETQ. The CDR3 runs to 16 residues. CDR3 sequence: CASSRGTGNGANVLTF. The CDR3 region has the DNA TGCGCCAGCAGCCGGGGGACAGGGAACGGGGCCAACGTCCTGACTTTC.

The rearrangement uses TRBV19 and TRBJ2-1, with a weak D call TRBD1 (5 bases). CDR3 length: 16 residues. In germline, CDR1 is LNHDA, CDR2 SQIVND (reference sequence). Trimming shortened V by 3 bases and J by 0 bases, and 12 bases separated the two germline ends. CDR3 in amino acids: CASSINPGNSYNEQFF. The CDR3 bases are TGTGCCAGTAGTATTAACCCAGGGAACTCCTACAATGAGCAGTTCTTC.